A selection of T cell receptor beta chains follows, all from one sample in a study of response to subunit inactivated influenza vaccine. TCRdb independently ran MiXCR on the RT-PCR reads; one entry per CDR3 protein. The repertoire holds roughly 700,000 distinct CDR3 sequences, with around 14% as singletons. Sequences were derived from PBMCs from blood, sampled roughly 15 days before vaccination. The receptors were sampled from a man aged 45-60 years who received an inactivated influenza vaccine. CDR3s include the opening cysteine and the closing phenylalanine or tryptophan. D genes are given only for firm matches. Expanded clones get a size class; other rows say once, few or many, or leave the size out.

clone_size,v_call,j_call,d_call,cdr3_length,cdr3_nt,cdr3_aa
few,TRBV11-2,TRBJ2-5,TRBD2,18,TGTGCCAGCAAGCTTAGGGGACTCGGGCGGGGGTGGCAAGAGACCCAGTACTTC,CASKLRGLGRGWQETQYF
few,TRBV5-5,TRBJ1-2,.,16,TGTGCCAGCAGCTTGGGGTATACGGGGCAGGGGAATGGCTACACCTTC,CASSLGYTGQGNGYTF
few,TRBV12-3/TRBV12-4,TRBJ2-3,.,16,TGTGCCAGCAGTTTGGGGGGGCGGTCAAGCACAGATACGCAGTATTTT,CASSLGGRSSTDTQYF
.,TRBV28,TRBJ2-5,.,14,TGTGCCAGTGATGGACTTCACGTAAAAGAGACCCAGTACTTC,CASDGLHVKETQYF
.,TRBV7-9,TRBJ2-1,TRBD2,15,TGTGCCAGCAGCCCCACTAGCGGGAGCTCCAATGAGCAGTTCTTC,CASSPTSGSSNEQFF
few,TRBV6-2/TRBV6-3,TRBJ2-7,.,15,TGTGCCAGCAGTTACCGGCGGGGGCCCTCCTACGAGCAGTACTTC,CASSYRRGPSYEQYF
.,TRBV11-2,TRBJ2-3,.,16,TGTGCCAGCACCACGGGTCTACCTTCTTTCACAGATACGCAGTATTTT,CASTTGLPSFTDTQYF
few,TRBV5-1,TRBJ2-6,.,16,TGCGCCAGCAGCCCACGGACAGCTCGGGAAGCCAACGTCCTGACTTTC,CASSPRTAREANVLTF
.,TRBV5-1,TRBJ2-1,.,17,TGCGCCAGCAGCCTCCAGGGGGGCGGGAGCTCTCTAGGTGAGCAGTTCTTC,CASSLQGGGSSLGEQFF
few,TRBV3-1,TRBJ2-1,.,17,TGTGCCAGCAGCCAAGATACTAGGACAGCCACTCACAATGAGCAGTTCTTC,CASSQDTRTATHNEQFF
few,TRBV15,TRBJ2-3,.,18,TGTGCCACCAGCAGCCTGCCTGCGACTTTGAAAACCACAGATACGCAGTATTTT,CATSSLPATLKTTDTQYF
few,TRBV11-2,TRBJ2-3,.,15,TGTGCCAGCAGCTTAGCTCTGGCAGATTCGGGTACGCAGTATTTT,CASSLALADSGTQYF
many,TRBV16,TRBJ1-2,.,15,TGTGCCAGCAGCCAAGTACTGGAGACTAACTATGGCTACACCTTC,CASSQVLETNYGYTF
.,TRBV20-1,TRBJ2-3,.,16,TGCAGTGCTAGTCACCCCCCCGGGGGCCGCACAGATACGCAGTATTTT,CSASHPPGGRTDTQYF
many,TRBV16,TRBJ1-1,.,12,TGTGCCAGCAGCCAACAGTACACTGAAGCTTTCTTT,CASSQQYTEAFF
few,TRBV6-1,TRBJ2-5,TRBD2,17,TGTGCCAGCAGACACGGGACTAGCGGGAGAAAAAGAGAGACCCAGTACTTC,CASRHGTSGRKRETQYF
.,TRBV4-3,TRBJ1-4,.,13,TGCGCCAGCAGCCAAGATCGGAAGGGAGGACTGTTTTTT,CASSQDRKGGLFF
.,TRBV20-1,TRBJ1-5,.,15,TGCAGTGCTAGAAAAGGGACGGATAGCAATCAGCCCCAGCATTTT,CSARKGTDSNQPQHF
few,TRBV2,TRBJ1-4,TRBD1,15,TGTGCCAGCAGGCCTTGGACAGGCAAAAATGAAAAACTGTTTTTT,CASRPWTGKNEKLFF
few,TRBV20-1,TRBJ2-7,.,17,TGCAGTGCTAGAGATATTGAGGGAAAAGCATCATCCTACGAGCAGTACTTC,CSARDIEGKASSYEQYF
once,TRBV7-3,TRBJ2-3,TRBD2,15,TGTGCCAGCAGCTTATCAGCTAGCGGGAGGGATACGCAGTATTTT,CASSLSASGRDTQYF
few,TRBV4-1,TRBJ2-6,TRBD1,17,TGCGCCAGCAGCCAAACAGGGGGCACTCTAAGGGCCAACGTCCTGACTTTC,CASSQTGGTLRANVLTF
.,TRBV6-1,TRBJ1-6,TRBD1,14,TGTGCCAGCAGAAAGACAGGGGAGGGATCACCCCTCCACTTT,CASRKTGEGSPLHF
.,TRBV12-3/TRBV12-4,TRBJ2-5,.,13,TGTGCCAGCAGTTTCTGGCGTCAAGAGACCCAGTACTTC,CASSFWRQETQYF
few,TRBV7-3,TRBJ2-1,.,14,TGTGCCAGCAGCTTGGTGAACACCGGCAATGAGCAGTTCTTC,CASSLVNTGNEQFF
.,TRBV15,TRBJ2-5,TRBD2,15,TGTGCCACCAGCACGGGACTACTTCGGAGGGAGACCCAGTACTTC,CATSTGLLRRETQYF
many,TRBV6-2/TRBV6-3,TRBJ1-2,.,14,TGTGCCAGCAGTGGGACACCTACTAACTATGGCTACACCTTC,CASSGTPTNYGYTF
.,TRBV28,TRBJ2-5,.,16,TGTGCCAGCAGTCTAGGCCATGGGTGGGGCGGGGAGACCCAGTACTTC,CASSLGHGWGGETQYF
.,TRBV5-1,TRBJ1-1,TRBD1,13,TGCGCCAGCAGCCCGGGACAGGGGAAGCGAGCTTTCTTT,CASSPGQGKRAFF
.,TRBV29-1,TRBJ1-1,.,12,TGCAGCGTTGCCGACAGGAACACTGAAGCTTTCTTT,CSVADRNTEAFF
few,TRBV9,TRBJ1-1,.,14,TGTGCCAGCAGCGTAGGTGGGAGTAGCACTGAAGCTTTCTTT,CASSVGGSSTEAFF
.,TRBV18,TRBJ2-1,TRBD1,14,TGTGCCAGCTCATCCCAGACAGGGTTGAATGAGCAGTTCTTC,CASSSQTGLNEQFF
.,TRBV6-1,TRBJ2-6,.,18,TGTGCCAGCAGTAGGGGGACATACTCATCATCTGGGGCCAACGTCCTGACTTTC,CASSRGTYSSSGANVLTF
few,TRBV29-1,TRBJ1-2,TRBD1,14,TGCAGCGTTTCCCGGACAGGGGAGGTCTATGGCTACACCTTC,CSVSRTGEVYGYTF
.,TRBV7-2,TRBJ2-2,TRBD1,14,TGTGTCAGCAGCTATGGACAGGGGACCGGGGAGCTGTTTTTT,CVSSYGQGTGELFF
.,TRBV28,TRBJ2-5,TRBD1,16,TGTGCCAGCAGTTTAGGGGGACAGCCCCTACGAGAGACCCAGTACTTC,CASSLGGQPLRETQYF
.,TRBV10-3,TRBJ1-4,TRBD1,13,TGTGCCATCAGGGGACAGGGGGATGAAAAACTGTTTTTT,CAIRGQGDEKLFF
.,TRBV19,TRBJ2-7,TRBD1,13,TGTGCCAGTACAGCAGGGGGCGCCTACGAGCAGTACTTC,CASTAGGAYEQYF
few,TRBV5-1,TRBJ2-5,TRBD2,18,TGCGCCAGCAGCTTGCAAGGGACTAGCGGGAGAAGTTTGGAGACCCAGTACTTC,CASSLQGTSGRSLETQYF
few,TRBV29-1,TRBJ1-5,.,13,TGCAGCGTCGTAATGGACGGCAATCAGCCCCAGCATTTT,CSVVMDGNQPQHF
.,TRBV5-1,TRBJ2-3,.,13,TGCGCCAGCAGCGAGGCCTCAGCAGATACGCAGTATTTT,CASSEASADTQYF
many,TRBV4-3,TRBJ2-7,TRBD2,17,TGCGCCAGCAGCCAAGATCTAGCGGGAGGGCCCCCCTACGAGCAGTACTTC,CASSQDLAGGPPYEQYF
few,TRBV12-3/TRBV12-4,TRBJ2-1,.,14,TGTGCCAGCAGTTTGGGGGAGGTGGTCAATGAGCAGTTCTTC,CASSLGEVVNEQFF
.,TRBV20-1,TRBJ2-1,.,13,TGCAGTGCTTACCCAACCTCCAACAATGAGCAGTTCTTC,CSAYPTSNNEQFF
few,TRBV6-2/TRBV6-3,TRBJ2-2,TRBD2,17,TGTGCCAGCAGTTCCGGGACTAGCGGTGCGAACACCGGGGAGCTGTTTTTT,CASSSGTSGANTGELFF
few,TRBV2,TRBJ1-2,.,14,TGTGCCAGCAGTAAAGGGCAGTTGGACTATGGCTACACCTTC,CASSKGQLDYGYTF
.,TRBV27,TRBJ2-1,TRBD2,16,TGTGCCAGCAGTCCCATCGGAGGGAGGGCCATCTATGAGCAGTTCTTC,CASSPIGGRAIYEQFF